This record concerns one T cell receptor (beta chain) sequence. Its antigen has not been determined. No clone much larger than this one lies a single base away; base qualities are absent. To sequence the TCRbeta CDR3 region, genomic DNA was isolated from the sorted cells. The immunoSEQ Assay was used for sequencing of TCRbeta CDR3 regions. In its TCRdb copy, this immuneACCESS table keeps in-frame sequences only and misses some clones. Where compared with another copy, unresolved V genes explain less than half of these, and the others have no known cause. Here the sample has more than 60,000 clones; 80% to 90% occur a single time. The top ten constitute 0.2% to 0.3% of the sample. The source of the sample is a study of OX40 agonist ivuxolimab in advanced cancers. About the investigation overall: Ivuxolimab was a fully human IgG2 agonistic monoclonal antibody targeting the costimulatory receptor OX40 (CD134). The paper covers the monotherapy dose-escalation part of the phase I ivuxolimab trial, which included N of about 51 patients. Intravenous ivuxolimab was administered to patients every 2 weeks at six dose levels: 0.01, 0.1, 0.3, 1.5, 3 and 10 mg/kg. Patients were allowed to have had prior anti-PD-1, anti-PD-L1 or anti-CTLA-4 therapy, and roughly 40% of the dose-escalation patients had been treated with checkpoint inhibitors. The point of sequencing TCRbeta in the periphery was to test whether ivuxolimab changed TCR sequence diversity and drove clonal T-cell expansion. A male proportion of approximately 83% and a mean age of around 60 years, ranging from roughly 23 to 90, were recorded for the dose-escalation cohort. Partial responses occurred in three dose-escalation patients: two with cutaneous melanoma and one with hepatocellular carcinoma. Among the roughly 50 dose-escalation patients, around 19 had hepatocellular carcinoma, 15 or so melanoma, 9 renal cell carcinoma and 9 head and neck cancer.

What the study reported, not specific to this receptor: Low levels of normalized T-cell clonal expansion were also shown by some nonresponding patients. After ivuxolimab, CD8+ T cells had more expanded clones than CD4+ T cells on average. At doses of 0.1 to 3.0 mg/kg, clonal expansion of both CD4+ and CD8+ blood T cells was observed from baseline to week 6. The antigen specificity of the peripheral T cells that underwent clonal expansion was not determined. In the 0.1-3.0 mg/kg groups, partial responders were among the patients with the lowest normalized peripheral clonal expansion, particularly in CD8+ T cells.

Patients with a history of autoimmune disease or receiving systemic immunosuppression were excluded from the trial. Peripheral blood for TCR sequencing was drawn from every dose cohort at baseline, at cycle 4 day 1 and at cycle 7 day 1. Samples came from an open-label, multicenter, first-in-human phase I dose-escalation trial of ivuxolimab. Adults with locally advanced or metastatic melanoma, renal cell carcinoma, hepatocellular carcinoma or head and neck squamous cell carcinoma were enrolled in the trial. Before TCR sequencing, CD4+ T cells and CD8+ T cells were sorted from peripheral blood as separate populations. The CDR3 has 15 amino acids, counting the end cysteine and phenylalanine. Only the CDR3 part of the read is kept: 45 bases, read in frame from the first base. The germline V end is reduced by 2 bases and the J end by 0 bases; junction bases left unmatched: 4. In the germline V gene, CDR1 corresponds to SQVTM and CDR2 to ANQGSEA.

The V and J segments used are TRBV29-1 and TRBJ2-4, with TRBD2 matching 7 junction bases. This clonotype was obtained from an adult with an advanced solid tumor such as melanoma, head and neck, liver or kidney cancer. The sample consisted of CD4+ or CD8+ T cells sorted from blood, taken in a trial of the OX40 agonist ivuxolimab. DNA sequence: TGCAGCGTTGAAAACTGGGAGGGAGCCAAAAACATTCAGTACTTC. Translated, it gives CSVENWEGAKNIQYF.